This TCR beta chain was captured by sequencing in a study of blood T cells in healthy people across ages. Alongside a J-beta primer mix, a sample-barcoded 5' primer served in a second PCR lasting about 7 to 11 cycles. MiXCR was run by TCRdb on the 5' RACE reads, yielding one entry per CDR3 protein. The table includes about 580,000 distinct CDR3 sequences, roughly 48% detected once. The CDR3 has 16 residues. Germline CDR1 and CDR2: MNHEY and SMNVEV (reference sequence). The V end lost 0 bases, the J end lost 0 bases, and 11 bases lay between the germline ends. The sequence came from an elderly man in good health. This chain joins TRBV27 and TRBJ1-2; the D gene is possibly TRBD1 (5 bases). Sequencing used blood. The CDR3 sequence: CASSLSIGEPNYGYTF. The DNA of the CDR3 is TGTGCCAGCAGTTTATCGATAGGGGAACCTAACTATGGCTACACCTTC.